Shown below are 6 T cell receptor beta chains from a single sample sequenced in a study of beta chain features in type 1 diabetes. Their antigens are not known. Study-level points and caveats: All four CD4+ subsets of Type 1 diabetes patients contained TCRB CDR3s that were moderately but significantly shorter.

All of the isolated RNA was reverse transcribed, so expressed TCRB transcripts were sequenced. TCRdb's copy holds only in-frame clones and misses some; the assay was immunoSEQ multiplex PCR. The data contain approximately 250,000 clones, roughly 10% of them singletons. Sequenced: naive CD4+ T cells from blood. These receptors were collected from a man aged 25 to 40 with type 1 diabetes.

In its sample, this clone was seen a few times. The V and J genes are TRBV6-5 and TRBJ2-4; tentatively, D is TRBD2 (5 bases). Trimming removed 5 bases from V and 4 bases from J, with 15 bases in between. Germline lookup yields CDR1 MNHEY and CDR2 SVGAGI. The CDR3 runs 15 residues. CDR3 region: CASSRLEVGKNIQYF. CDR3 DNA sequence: TGTGCCAGCAGTCGACTGGAGGTTGGGAAAAACATTCAGTACTTC.

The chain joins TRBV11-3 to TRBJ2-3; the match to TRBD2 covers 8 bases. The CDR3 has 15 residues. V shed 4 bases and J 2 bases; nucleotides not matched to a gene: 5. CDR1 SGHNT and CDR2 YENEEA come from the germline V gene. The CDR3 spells CASSSSGGITDTQYF. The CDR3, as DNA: TGTGCCAGCAGCTCCTCGGGGGGGATCACAGATACGCAGTATTTT.

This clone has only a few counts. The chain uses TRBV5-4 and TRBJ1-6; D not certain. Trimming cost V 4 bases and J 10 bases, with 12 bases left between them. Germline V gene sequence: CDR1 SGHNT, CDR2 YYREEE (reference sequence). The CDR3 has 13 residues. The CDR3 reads CASSQEAVSPLHF. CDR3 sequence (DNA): TGTGCCAGCAGCCAAGAGGCCGTCTCACCCCTCCACTTT.

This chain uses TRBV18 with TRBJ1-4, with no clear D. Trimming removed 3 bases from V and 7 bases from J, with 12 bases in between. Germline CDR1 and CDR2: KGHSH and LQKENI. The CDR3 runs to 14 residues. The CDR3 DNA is TGTGCCAGCTCACCCAAGCCCAGGTCTGAAAAACTGTTTTTT. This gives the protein CASSPKPRSEKLFF.

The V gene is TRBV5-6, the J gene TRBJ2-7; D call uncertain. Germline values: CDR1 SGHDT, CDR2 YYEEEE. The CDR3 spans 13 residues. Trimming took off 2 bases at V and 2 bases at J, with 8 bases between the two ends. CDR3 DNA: TGTGCCAGCAGCTTCAGAGGTACCTACGAGCAGTACTTC. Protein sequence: CASSFRGTYEQYF.

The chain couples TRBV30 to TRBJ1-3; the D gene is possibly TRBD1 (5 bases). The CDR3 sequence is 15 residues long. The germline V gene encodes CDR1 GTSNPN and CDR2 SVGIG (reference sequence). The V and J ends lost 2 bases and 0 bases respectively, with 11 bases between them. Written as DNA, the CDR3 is TGTGCCTGGAGTTGGGGCGCCGCCTCTGGAAACACCATATATTTT. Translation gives CAWSWGAASGNTIYF.